These 19 T cell receptor beta chains were sequenced from one sample in a study of shared clonotypes between healthy human individuals. Produced via immunoSEQ multiplex PCR; TCRdb's table is partial and in-frame only. This table has about 2.4 million clones, roughly 93% appearing once. What was sequenced was naive CD4+ T cells from PBMCs. Subset indicated: CD45RA+ positively selected. These receptors originate from a man aged 18 to 29 in good health. Some clones in this sample may be carry-over from other donors' samples.

The V and J genes are TRBV5-1 and TRBJ1-2, with TRBD1 matching 8 bases. Per germline, CDR1 SGHRS and CDR2 YFSETQ. The V segment lost 2 bases and the J segment 6 bases; nucleotides outside the gene matches: 9. CDR3 length: 15 residues. DNA of the CDR3: TGCGCCAGCAGCTTAGCAGGGGGCTCAGGGGATGGCTACACCTTC. This gives the protein CASSLAGGSGDGYTF.

The chain uses TRBV15 and TRBJ2-1; 7 positions match TRBD2. Trimming cost V 0 bases and J 15 bases; bases outside gene matches: 11. The CDR3 is 14 amino acids. From germline, CDR1 is LNHNV and CDR2 YYDKDF (reference sequence). CDR3 in DNA: TGTGCCACCAGCAGAGATACTGCGGGGGTGGGAAGGTTCTTC. This sequence encodes CATSRDTAGVGRFF.

The V and J genes are TRBV6-6 and TRBJ2-1; 8 nucleotides align to TRBD1. This CDR3 is built from 13 residues. The V gene's germline CDR1 is MNHNY and CDR2 SVGAGI (reference sequence). The ends lost 5 bases at V and 7 bases at J; junction bases unmatched: 4. The CDR3 bases are TGTGCCAGCAGTAAGGGACAGGTGAATGAGCAGTTCTTC. It encodes CASSKGQVNEQFF.

The chain couples TRBV5-1 to TRBJ2-5; tentative D call: TRBD1 (6 bases). The CDR3 contains 15 residues. Trimming cost V 1 base and J 2 bases, with 12 bases left between them. The germline V gene encodes CDR1 SGHRS and CDR2 YFSETQ. CDR3 nucleotides: TGCGCCAGCAGCTTGTTTGCCAGGGGACAAGAGACCCAGTACTTC. This translates into CASSLFARGQETQYF.

To note about this clone: Its ends do not fully match the called genes, so a read error is possible. J is TRBJ2-7 and V is TRBV28; D gene uncertain. Germline-derived CDR1 and CDR2 are MDHEN and SYDVKM. CDR3 length: 13 residues. This chain's CDR3 is CASGLGTPYEQYF. CDR3 DNA sequence: TGTGCCAGCGGTTTGGGCACGCCCTACGAGCAGTACTTC.

V and J are TRBV28 and TRBJ1-2; D remains unclear. Trimming stripped 7 bases from V and 4 bases from J, with 7 bases between. CDR3 length: 11 amino acids. Germline V lookup: CDR1 MDHEN, CDR2 SYDVKM. The CDR3 DNA sequence: TGTGCCAGCACCCTATTCTATGGCTACACCTTC. Translated, it gives CASTLFYGYTF.

CDR3 amino acids: CASSVHYEQYF. CDR3 nucleotide sequence: TGTGCCAGCAGCGTACACTACGAGCAGTACTTC. J is TRBJ2-7 and V is TRBV6-4; D is ambiguous. Trimming removed 6 bases from V and 3 bases from J, with 6 bases in between. The CDR3 consists of 11 residues. The germline gives CDR1 MRHNA, CDR2 SNTAGT.

The rearrangement joins TRBV4-2 to TRBJ2-3, with TRBD2 as a possible D gene (6 bases). The CDR3 consists of 16 residues. V lost 1 base, J lost 2 bases, and 13 bases lay in between. CDR1 is LGHNA, CDR2 YNFKEQ, per germline. Written as DNA, the CDR3 is TGTGCCAGCAGCCAAGGAAGGCGGGAAATCACAGATACGCAGTATTTT. Amino acids: CASSQGRREITDTQYF.

The chain has TRBV20-1 and TRBJ2-7, with D perhaps matching TRBD2 (5 bases). The CDR3 runs 11 residues. Trimming shortened V by 6 bases and J by 7 bases, and 13 bases separated the two germline ends. Germline lookup yields CDR1 DFQATT and CDR2 SNEGSKA (reference sequence). The CDR3: CSAPRPGEQYF. DNA for the CDR3: TGCAGTGCACCCCGGCCGGGGGAGCAGTACTTC.

The CDR3 region is CASSLRGAEETQYF. CDR3 sequence (DNA): TGTGCCAGCAGTTTGAGGGGGGCTGAAGAGACCCAGTACTTC. The rearrangement links TRBV28 to TRBJ2-5; either TRBD1 or TRBD2 may fit D (6 bases each). CDR3 length: 14 amino acids. Trimming took off 3 bases at V and 3 bases at J, with 11 bases between the two ends. Germline V CDR1 and CDR2: MDHEN, SYDVKM.

The rearrangement joins TRBV5-1 to TRBJ2-3, with D uncertain. Germline CDR1 reads SGHRS; CDR2 reads YFSETQ. Trimming pared 0 bases from V and 5 bases from J, leaving 7 bases between. CDR3 length: 13 amino acids. CDR3 amino acids: CASSLVSRDTQYF. CDR3 bases: TGCGCCAGCAGCTTGGTTTCTAGAGATACGCAGTATTTT.

The V and J genes are TRBV18 and TRBJ1-2; 9 bases are shared with TRBD1. V dropped 4 bases and J dropped 8; count of bases not matched to a gene: 17. The CDR3 is 17 amino acids. The germline CDR1 and CDR2 sequences are KGHSH and LQKENI. The CDR3 DNA reads as TGTGCCAGCTCACAAAACAGGGGGCGACTGAACCCCCTGGGCTACACCTTC. Translation gives CASSQNRGRLNPLGYTF.

This chain links TRBV19 with TRBJ2-7; 10 nucleotides align to TRBD1. The ends lost 4 bases at V and 3 bases at J; junction bases unmatched: 3. The length of the CDR3 is 14 residues. Germline V CDR1 and CDR2: LNHDA, SQIVND (reference sequence). CDR3 loop: CASSKRDRGYEQYF. The CDR3 nucleotides are TGTGCCAGTAGTAAAAGGGACAGGGGCTACGAGCAGTACTTC.

To note about this clone: Other DNA sequences within the sample encode an identical CDR3. The chain combines TRBV5-1 with TRBJ2-1; 13 bases fit TRBD2. CDR1 is SGHRS and CDR2 is YFSETQ in the germline V gene. V lost 0 bases and J lost 10; bases outside the gene matches: 4. CDR3 size: 15 residues. CDR3 sequence (DNA): TGCGCCAGCAGCTTGGGACTAGCGGGAGGAAGGGAGCAGTTCTTC. Protein: CASSLGLAGGREQFF.

CDR3 protein: CASSLEFGTATYNEQFF. The CDR3 DNA reads TGTGCCAGCAGCTTAGAGTTTGGGACAGCAACCTACAATGAGCAGTTCTTC. The chain couples TRBV7-2 to TRBJ2-1; 7 positions agree with TRBD1. The CDR3 runs to 17 residues. Germline assignment: CDR1 SGHTA and CDR2 FQGNSA. V dropped 1 base and J dropped 2; count of bases not matched to a gene: 8.

The rearrangement uses TRBV11-2 and TRBJ2-5; 13 bases are a match to TRBD2. The CDR3 totals 16 residues. J lost 4 bases, V lost 5 bases, and 7 bases had no gene match. Germline-derived CDR1 and CDR2 are SGHAT and FQNNGV. CDR3 DNA sequence: TGTGCCAGCAGCCCCCAGGGACTAGCGGGAAGAGAGACCCAGTACTTC. It yields the protein CASSPQGLAGRETQYF.

The chain is built from TRBV27 and TRBJ1-4, with D unresolved. V was trimmed by 3 bases and J by 0 bases, leaving 11 bases between them. CDR3 size: 16 residues. Per the germline V gene, CDR1 is MNHEY and CDR2 is SMNVEV (reference sequence). CDR3: CASSFLGFATNEKLFF. The CDR3 DNA is TGTGCCAGCAGTTTTCTGGGATTTGCAACTAATGAAAAACTGTTTTTT.

The rearrangement uses TRBV10-2 and TRBJ2-7; D may be TRBD2 (7 bases). With 4 bases removed from V and 1 base from J, the gap between germline ends came to 17 bases. Germline loops: CDR1 WSHSY, CDR2 SAAADI. The CDR3 length is 16 residues. The CDR3 loop reads CASSAILRGGSYEQYF. CDR3 nucleotides: TGCGCCAGCAGTGCGATTCTTAGGGGGGGATCCTACGAGCAGTACTTC.

The rearrangement uses TRBV9 and TRBJ2-5; possibly TRBD1 or TRBD2 for D (5 bases each). This CDR3 comprises 15 residues. Looked up from germline, CDR1 is SGDLS and CDR2 is YYNGEE. Trimming took 4 bases from V and 3 from J, leaving 16 bases between them. The CDR3: CASSPRGAAEETQYF. DNA of the CDR3: TGTGCCAGCAGCCCAAGAGGGGCGGCAGAAGAGACCCAGTACTTC.